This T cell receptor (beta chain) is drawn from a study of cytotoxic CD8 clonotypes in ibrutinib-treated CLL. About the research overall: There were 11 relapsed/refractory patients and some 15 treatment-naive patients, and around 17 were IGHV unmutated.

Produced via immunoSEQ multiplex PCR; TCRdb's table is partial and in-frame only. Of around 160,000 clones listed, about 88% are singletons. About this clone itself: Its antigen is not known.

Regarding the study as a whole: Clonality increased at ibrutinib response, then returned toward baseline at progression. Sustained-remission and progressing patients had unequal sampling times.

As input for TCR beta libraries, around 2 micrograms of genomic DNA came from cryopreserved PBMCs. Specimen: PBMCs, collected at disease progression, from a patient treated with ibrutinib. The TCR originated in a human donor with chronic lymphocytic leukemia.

The CDR3 DNA follows: TGTGCCAGCAGTTTAGGGGCAGGGGGCTGGGAGACCCAGTACTTC. Translating gives CASSLGAGGWETQYF. The V gene is TRBV28, the J gene TRBJ2-5, with 8 bases fitting TRBD1. Looked up from germline, CDR1 is MDHEN and CDR2 is SYDVKM. The CDR3 consists of 15 residues. Losses at the gene ends were 2 bases for V and 5 bases for J; bases not matched to a gene: 7.